Presented here are 21 T cell receptor beta chains from one specimen sequenced in a study of regulatory T cells in long-lasting Graves disease (dated by TCRdb to the early 2020s). The library relied on multiplex PCR. The run used an Illumina HiSeq 4000. To build TCR beta libraries, CDR3 regions were amplified by Arm-PCR using iRepertoire HTBI primers. In-frame beta chains were kept once TCRdb had trimmed the public reads at Q25 with fastp and called clones with MiXCR. Rows are combined by CDR3 protein, so each entry shows the most common genes and DNA. In all, the sample holds about 440,000 distinct CDR3 sequences, and 15% to 20% of those were seen once. The ten largest clones take up roughly 10% of the sample. The time point label, read with the paper, signifies: newly diagnosed GD, antithyroid drugs for less than 3 months. RNA was extracted from PBMCs in TRIzol for both TCR sequencing and RNA sequencing.

These data were likewise used in another study, on T cells in Graves' hyperthyroidism and ophthalmopathy.

Sequenced here: peripheral blood mononuclear cells (PBMCs), sampled at new diagnosis, from a patient treated with antithyroid drugs. The source of these receptors is a young woman with Graves disease. Donor details come from another sample of the same person, matched by shared clones.

The rearrangement uses TRBV7-2 and TRBJ2-5; no reliable D call. CDR3 size: 12 residues. V was trimmed by 5 bases and J by 10 bases, leaving 14 bases between them. Germline CDR1 SGHTA, CDR2 FQGNSA. The CDR3: CASSRAQPSQYF. For the CDR3, the DNA is TGTGCCAGCAGCCGCGCGCAACCGAGCCAGTACTTC. The whole variable domain, filled in from reference TRBV7-2 and TRBJ2-5, reads GAGVSQSPSNKVTEKGKDVELRCDPISGHTALYWYRQSLGQGLEFLIYFQGNSAPDKSGLPSDRFSAERTGGSVSTLTIQRTQQEDSAVYLCASSRAQPSQYFGPGTRLLVL.

Many counts were recorded for this clonotype. The V and J genes are TRBV3-1 and TRBJ2-7; D is perhaps TRBD1 (7 bases). CDR3 length equals 14 residues. Trimming stripped 1 base from V and 5 bases from J, with 12 bases between. Per germline, CDR1 LGHDT and CDR2 YNNKEL (reference sequence). CDR3 region: CASSQGQGEDEQYF. The CDR3 region has the DNA TGTGCCAGCAGCCAAGGGCAGGGGGAGGACGAGCAGTACTTC.

Only a few counts were recorded for this clonotype. The chain recombines TRBV15 with TRBJ1-2; TRBD1 is a possible D gene (5 bases). The CDR3 is 15 residues long. V was shortened by 0 bases and J by 6 bases, with 14 bases between the two germline ends. Germline lookup yields CDR1 LNHNV and CDR2 YYDKDF (reference sequence). CDR3 sequence (DNA): TGTGCCACCAGCAGAGATGACGGCGAGGGACATGGCTACACCTTC. Translating it yields CATSRDDGEGHGYTF.

This clonotype has a count of ten or more. The gene calls are TRBV28 and TRBJ2-1; TRBD2 aligns across 12 bases. V lost 5 bases, J lost 13 bases, and 6 bases stayed unmatched. The CDR3 has 13 residues. The germline V gene has CDR1 MDHEN and CDR2 SYDVKM. The CDR3 DNA sequence: TGTGCCAGCAGTCCCCCTGGACTAGCGGGACAGTTCTTC. Protein: CASSPPGLAGQFF.

The genes are TRBV20-1 and TRBJ1-1, with a possible D match to TRBD1 (5 bases). The germline gives CDR1 DFQATT, CDR2 SNEGSKA (reference sequence). The ends were cut back, 5 bases at V and 0 bases at J, with 16 bases in the middle. The CDR3 consists of 15 residues. CDR3 in amino acids: CSAGGQGQMNTEAFF. CDR3 nucleotide sequence: TGCAGTGCTGGAGGCCAGGGCCAGATGAACACTGAAGCTTTCTTT.

This clonotype has more than one count but fewer than ten. This sequence joins TRBV29-1 and TRBJ1-3; a weak D match, TRBD1 (5 bases). V lost 8 bases to trimming and J lost 4 bases, with 24 bases between them. CDR3 size: 16 residues. Per the germline V gene, CDR1 is SQVTM and CDR2 is ANQGSEA. CDR3 DNA: TGCAGCATACCCTCGCCCGAACCTAAGGGGGGAAACACCATATATTTT. Translating gives CSIPSPEPKGGNTIYF.

The chain's CDR3 is CSVAGPGGNYEQYF. Written as DNA, the CDR3 is TGCAGCGTCGCCGGACCGGGAGGTAATTACGAGCAGTACTTC. The chain couples TRBV29-1 to TRBJ2-7, with 7 bases aligning to TRBD2. V gave up 6 bases and J gave up 4 bases; unmatched junction bases: 12. The length of the CDR3 is 14 residues. CDR1 and CDR2 (germline): SQVTM, ANQGSEA.

The V gene is TRBV16, the J gene TRBJ2-1; 13 nucleotides line up with TRBD2. This CDR3 contains 15 residues. The junction had 5 bases not matched to a gene; V was cut back by 7 bases and J by 5 bases. Germline-derived CDR1 and CDR2 are KGHSY and FQNENV. The DNA for the CDR3 is TGTGCCAGCACACTAGCGGGAGGGCAACACAATGAGCAGTTCTTC. Residues: CASTLAGGQHNEQFF. Full variable domain (rest looked up from reference TRBV16 and TRBJ2-1): GEEVAQTPKHLVRGEGQKAKLYCAPIKGHSYVFWYQQVLKNEFKFLISFQNENVFDETGMPKERFSAKCLPNSPCSLEIQATKLEDSAVYFCASTLAGGQHNEQFFGPGTRLTVL.

This clonotype was observed many times. The chain couples TRBV2 to TRBJ2-4, with D unresolved. The CDR3 is made up of 15 amino acids. Trimming cost V 4 bases and J 0 bases, with 10 bases left between them. CDR1 is SNHLY, CDR2 FYNNEI, per germline. The CDR3 DNA follows: TGTGCCAGCAGTGCAAGAGACCTAGCCAAAAACATTCAGTACTTC. Translating it yields CASSARDLAKNIQYF.

This clonotype turned up a few times. J is TRBJ2-3 and V is TRBV29-1, with TRBD2 matching over 11 bases. The CDR3 consists of 14 residues. The junction had 5 bases not matched to a gene; V was cut back by 6 bases and J by 3 bases. The germline V gene encodes CDR1 SQVTM and CDR2 ANQGSEA. The CDR3 DNA reads as TGCAGCGTGGCCCGACTAGCGGGAACAGATACGCAGTATTTT. Translation: CSVARLAGTDTQYF.

This clonotype was recorded many times. This chain connects TRBV9 to TRBJ2-1; D is unclear. The CDR3 runs 11 residues. V lost 4 bases and J 8 bases, leaving 7 bases between the germline ends. Germline CDR1 reads SGDLS; CDR2 reads YYNGEE. The CDR3 DNA follows: TGTGCCAGCAGCTTTCGCGATGAGCAGTTCTTC. Translating it yields CASSFRDEQFF.

This clonotype was seen a few times. At one end the junction does not follow the germline gene, possibly because of a read error. The CDR3 is CASSLNGLRRVGYAF. The CDR3 DNA sequence: TGTGCCAGCAGCTTAAACGGCTTGAGGCGCGTAGGCTACGCCTTC. V is TRBV11-2 and J is TRBJ1-2; D unclear. Germline lookup yields CDR1 SGHAT and CDR2 FQNNGV. The CDR3 runs 15 residues.

In this sample, this clonotype turned up many times. The J gene is TRBJ2-7, the V gene TRBV3-1; a weak D match, TRBD1 (6 bases). Germline assignment: CDR1 LGHDT and CDR2 YNNKEL (reference sequence). V lost 4 bases to trimming and J lost 4 bases, with 17 bases between them. The CDR3 consists of 15 residues. The DNA of the CDR3 is TGTGCCAGCAGCCTCGAGACAGGTGTGGGGTACGAGCAGTACTTC. Amino acid sequence: CASSLETGVGYEQYF.

This clonotype has a handful of counts. The gene calls are TRBV10-1 and TRBJ2-6; the D gene is possibly TRBD2 (5 bases). This CDR3 is built from 14 residues. The V gene lost 7 bases and the J gene lost 5 bases, with 12 bases spanning the gap. Germline V gene data show CDR1 as WNHNN and CDR2 as SYGVQD (reference sequence). The CDR3 DNA follows: TGCGCCAGCATTAACCGGGGAAGGGCCAACGTCCTGACTTTC. Protein: CASINRGRANVLTF.

This clonotype was counted many times. The V gene is TRBV30, the J gene TRBJ1-3; tentative D call: TRBD1 (5 bases). Trimming stripped 3 bases from V and 0 bases from J, with 18 bases between. CDR3 length: 17 amino acids. Germline loops: CDR1 GTSNPN, CDR2 SVGIG (reference sequence). The CDR3 region is CAWREPGTESSGNTIYF. CDR3 sequence (DNA): TGTGCCTGGAGGGAGCCCGGGACGGAGAGCTCTGGAAACACCATATATTTT.

The sample holds many counts of this clonotype. This chain uses TRBV12-3 or TRBV12-4 with TRBJ2-7, with 9 nucleotides matching TRBD2. This CDR3 is built from 17 residues. V shed 3 bases and J 0 bases; nucleotides not matched to a gene: 9. The DNA for the CDR3 is TGTGCCAGCAGTTTCCGGGCGGGAGGGTCCCTCTCCTACGAGCAGTACTTC. Its translation: CASSFRAGGSLSYEQYF.

This clonotype has at least ten counts. The rearrangement links TRBV6-1 to TRBJ2-7, with D perhaps matching TRBD1 (6 bases). The CDR3 is 14 residues long. The V and J ends lost 7 bases and 0 bases respectively, with 13 bases between them. Germline V CDR1 and CDR2: MNHNS, SASEGT. CDR3 bases: TGTGCCAGCACCAGACAGGAGAGCTCCTACGAGCAGTACTTC. Translated: CASTRQESSYEQYF.

The table lists this clonotype with many counts. The rearrangement uses TRBV20-1 and TRBJ2-1, with 8 bases that match TRBD1. CDR3 length: 11 amino acids. CDR1 is DFQATT and CDR2 is SNEGSKA in the germline V gene (reference sequence). The CDR3 DNA reads TGCAGCGGGACAGGATACAATGAGCAGTTCTTC. Translated, it gives CSGTGYNEQFF.

There are a few counts of this clonotype. The rearrangement joins TRBV6-2 or TRBV6-3 to TRBJ1-2; perhaps TRBD1 as D (5 bases). Trimming removed 6 bases from V and 2 bases from J, with 13 bases in between. The CDR3 is 14 residues long. CDR1 is MNHEY, CDR2 SVGEGT, per germline. The CDR3 protein is CASSRGRLNYGYTF. CDR3 DNA sequence: TGTGCCAGCAGCCGGGGACGGCTAAACTATGGCTACACCTTC.

This clonotype has just a few counts. The chain carries TRBV7-9 and TRBJ2-7; D is undetermined. V was pared by 0 bases and J by 1 base, with 10 bases between. Germline V gene data show CDR1 as SEHNR and CDR2 as FQNEAQ (reference sequence). The CDR3 contains 15 residues. The CDR3 DNA sequence: TGTGCCAGCAGCTTAGCCGCTAGTGGGTCCTACGAGCAGTACTTC. Translating it yields CASSLAASGSYEQYF. The full variable domain, completed using reference TRBV7-9 and TRBJ2-7, is DTGVSQNPRHKITKRGQNVTFRCDPISEHNRLYWYRQTLGQGPEFLTYFQNEAQLEKSRLLSDRFSAERPKGSFSTLEIQRTEQGDSAMYLCASSLAASGSYEQYFGPGTRLTVT.

In this sample, this clonotype turned up a few times. A read error may be the cause here, since a much bigger clone is one base away. The rearrangement uses TRBV6-1 and TRBJ2-1; TRBD2 matches at 10 bases. The CDR3 covers 16 residues. V trimming: 6 bases; J trimming: 12 bases; junction bases outside the gene matches: 17. CDR1 is MNHNS and CDR2 is SASEGT in the germline V gene. The CDR3 loop is CASSPNPSGSGDGQFF. DNA for the CDR3: TGTGCCAGCAGCCCGAACCCTAGCGGGAGTGGAGATGGGCAGTTCTTC.